The 2 T cell receptor beta chains listed next were all sequenced from one sample in a study of siplizumab effects on memory and regulatory T cells (dated by TCRdb to about 2019). The method was the immunoSEQ multiplex PCR assay. TCRdb obtained this table from immuneACCESS and retained in-frame rearrangements with V and J assigned. These tables miss some clones; where compared with another copy, unresolved V genes account for less than half of the shortfall, and the remainder is unexplained. In all, the sample holds roughly 18,000 clones, and 46% of those were seen once. Around 5.1% of the sample is taken by the ten largest. Cells in the mixed lymphocyte reaction were cultured together at 37 degrees C for under seven days. Antigens for these TCRs are unknown. Sequences were obtained from CFSE-low (dividing) CD4+ T cells sorted from an allogeneic mixed lymphocyte reaction. The receptors originated from a human donor in good health; the cells came from an allogeneic mixed lymphocyte reaction.

There are a few counts of this clone. This chain links TRBV5-4 with TRBJ2-3; perhaps D is TRBD1 or TRBD2 (5 bases each). Trimming pared 2 bases from V and 0 bases from J, leaving 7 bases between. The CDR3 loop spans 14 amino acids. The germline V gene encodes CDR1 SGHNT and CDR2 YYREEE (reference sequence). CDR3 sequence: CASSFRDSTDTQYF. The CDR3 region has the DNA TGTGCCAGCAGCTTCCGGGACAGCACAGATACGCAGTATTTT. The whole variable domain, remainder taken from reference TRBV5-4 and TRBJ2-3, is ETGVTQSPTHLIKTRGQQVTLRCSSQSGHNTVSWYQQALGQGPQFIFQYYREEENGRGNFPPRFSGLQFPNYSSELNVNALELDDSALYLCASSFRDSTDTQYFGPGTRLTVL.

Only a few counts were recorded for this clone. The chain couples TRBV29-1 to TRBJ1-4, with 9 nucleotides matching TRBD1. The CDR3 sequence is 16 residues long. CDR1 is SQVTM and CDR2 is ANQGSEA in the germline V gene. Trimming cost V 3 bases and J 0 bases; bases outside gene matches: 5. This CDR3 is CSVEGDRAATNEKLFF. The CDR3 coding sequence is TGCAGCGTTGAGGGGGACAGGGCCGCAACTAATGAAAAACTGTTTTTT.